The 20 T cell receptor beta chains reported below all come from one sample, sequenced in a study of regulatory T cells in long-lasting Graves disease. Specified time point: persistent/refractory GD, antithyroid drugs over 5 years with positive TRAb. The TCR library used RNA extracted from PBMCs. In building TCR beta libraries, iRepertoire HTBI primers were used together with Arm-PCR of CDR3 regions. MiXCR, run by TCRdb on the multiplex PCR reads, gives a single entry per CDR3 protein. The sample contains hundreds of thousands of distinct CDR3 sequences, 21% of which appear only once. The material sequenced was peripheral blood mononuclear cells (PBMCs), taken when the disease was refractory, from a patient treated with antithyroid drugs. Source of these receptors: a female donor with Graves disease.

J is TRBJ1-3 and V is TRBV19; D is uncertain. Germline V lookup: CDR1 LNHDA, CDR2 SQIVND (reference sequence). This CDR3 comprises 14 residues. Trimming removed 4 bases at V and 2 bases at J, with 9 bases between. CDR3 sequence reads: CASSTQDPGNTIYF. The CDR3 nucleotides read TGTGCCAGTAGTACCCAGGACCCTGGAAACACCATATATTTT.

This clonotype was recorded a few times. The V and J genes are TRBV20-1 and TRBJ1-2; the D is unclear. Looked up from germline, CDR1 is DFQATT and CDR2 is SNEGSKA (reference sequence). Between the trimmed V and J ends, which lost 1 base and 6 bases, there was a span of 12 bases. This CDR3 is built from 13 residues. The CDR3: CSARAEGSHGYTF. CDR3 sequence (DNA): TGCAGTGCTAGAGCAGAGGGCAGCCATGGCTACACCTTC.

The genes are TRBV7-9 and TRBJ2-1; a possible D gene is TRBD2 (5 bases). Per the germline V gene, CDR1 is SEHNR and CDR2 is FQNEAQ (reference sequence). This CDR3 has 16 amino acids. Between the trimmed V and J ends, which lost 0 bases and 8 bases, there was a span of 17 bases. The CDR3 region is CASSLAGVTLRDEQFF. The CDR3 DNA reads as TGTGCCAGCAGCTTAGCGGGAGTTACTCTCCGGGATGAGCAGTTCTTC.

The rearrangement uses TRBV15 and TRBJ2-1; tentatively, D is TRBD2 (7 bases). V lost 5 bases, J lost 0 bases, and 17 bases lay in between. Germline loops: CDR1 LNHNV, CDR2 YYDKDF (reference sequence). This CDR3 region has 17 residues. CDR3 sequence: CATSDLGGGGSYNEQFF. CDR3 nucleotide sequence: TGTGCCACCAGCGATTTGGGGGGCGGGGGCTCCTACAATGAGCAGTTCTTC. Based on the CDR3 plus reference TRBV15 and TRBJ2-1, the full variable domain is DAMVIQNPRYQVTQFGKPVTLSCSQTLNHNVMYWYQQKSSQAPKLLFHYYDKDFNNEADTPDNFQSRRPNTSFCFLDIRSPGLGDTAMYLCATSDLGGGGSYNEQFFGPGTRLTVL.

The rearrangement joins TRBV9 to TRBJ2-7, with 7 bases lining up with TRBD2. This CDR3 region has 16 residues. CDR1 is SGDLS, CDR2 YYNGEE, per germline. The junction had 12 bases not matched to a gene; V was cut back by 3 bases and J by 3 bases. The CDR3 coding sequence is TGTGCCAGCAGCGCAAGCACCGGACTAGAAAGCTACGAGCAGTACTTC. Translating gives CASSASTGLESYEQYF.

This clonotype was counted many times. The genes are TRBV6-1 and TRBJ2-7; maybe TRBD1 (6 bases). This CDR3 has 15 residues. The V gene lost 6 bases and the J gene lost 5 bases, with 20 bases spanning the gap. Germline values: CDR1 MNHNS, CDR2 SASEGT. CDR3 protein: CASRFQGRSQNEQYF. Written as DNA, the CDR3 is TGTGCCAGCAGATTTCAGGGGCGATCCCAGAACGAGCAGTACTTC.

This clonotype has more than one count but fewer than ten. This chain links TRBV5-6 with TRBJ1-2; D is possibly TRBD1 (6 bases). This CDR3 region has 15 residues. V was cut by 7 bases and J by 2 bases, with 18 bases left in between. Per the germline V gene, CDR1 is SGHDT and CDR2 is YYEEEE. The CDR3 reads CASGPQGSSNYGYTF. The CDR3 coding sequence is TGTGCCAGCGGACCTCAGGGGAGCTCGAACTATGGCTACACCTTC.

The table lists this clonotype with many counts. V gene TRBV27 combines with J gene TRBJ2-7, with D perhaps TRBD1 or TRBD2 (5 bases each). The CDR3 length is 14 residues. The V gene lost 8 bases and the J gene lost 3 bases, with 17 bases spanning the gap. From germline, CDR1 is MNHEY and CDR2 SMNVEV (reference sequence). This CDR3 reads CASGRDPSVYEQYF. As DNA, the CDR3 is TGTGCCAGCGGCCGGGACCCTTCAGTCTACGAGCAGTACTTC.

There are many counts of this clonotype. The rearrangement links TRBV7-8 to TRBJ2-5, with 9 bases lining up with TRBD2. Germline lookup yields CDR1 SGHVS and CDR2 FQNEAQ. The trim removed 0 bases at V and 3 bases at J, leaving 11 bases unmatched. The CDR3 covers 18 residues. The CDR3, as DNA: TGTGCCAGCAGCTTAGCCCTTCCTAGCGGGGTAGCAAAAGAGACCCAGTACTTC. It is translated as CASSLALPSGVAKETQYF.

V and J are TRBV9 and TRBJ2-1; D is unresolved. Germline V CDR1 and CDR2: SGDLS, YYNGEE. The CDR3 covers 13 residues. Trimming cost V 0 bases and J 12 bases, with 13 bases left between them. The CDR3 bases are TGTGCCAGCAGCGTAGATCTCCGGTCTGGGCAGTTCTTC. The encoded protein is CASSVDLRSGQFF.

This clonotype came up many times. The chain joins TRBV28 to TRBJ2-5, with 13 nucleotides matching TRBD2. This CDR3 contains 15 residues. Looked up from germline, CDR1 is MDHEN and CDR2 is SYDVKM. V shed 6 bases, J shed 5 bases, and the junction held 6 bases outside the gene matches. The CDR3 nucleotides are TGTGCCAGCAGAGGGACTAGCGGGACGTATGAGACCCAGTACTTC. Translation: CASRGTSGTYETQYF.

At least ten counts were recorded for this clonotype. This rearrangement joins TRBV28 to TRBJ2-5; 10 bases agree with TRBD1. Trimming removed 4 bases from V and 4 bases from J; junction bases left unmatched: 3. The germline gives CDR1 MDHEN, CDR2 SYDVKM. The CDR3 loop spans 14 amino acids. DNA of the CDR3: TGTGCCAGCAGTTCGACAGGGGGCTCAGAGACCCAGTACTTC. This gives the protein CASSSTGGSETQYF.

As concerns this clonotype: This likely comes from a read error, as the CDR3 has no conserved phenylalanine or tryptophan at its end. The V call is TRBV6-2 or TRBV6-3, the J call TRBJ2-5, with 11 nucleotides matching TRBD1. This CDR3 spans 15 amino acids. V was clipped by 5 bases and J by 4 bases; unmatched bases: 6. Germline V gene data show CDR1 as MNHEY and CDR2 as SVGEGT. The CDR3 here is CASSEDRGRAETQYL. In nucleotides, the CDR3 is TGTGCCAGCAGTGAGGACAGGGGGCGCGCAGAGACCCAGTACCTC.

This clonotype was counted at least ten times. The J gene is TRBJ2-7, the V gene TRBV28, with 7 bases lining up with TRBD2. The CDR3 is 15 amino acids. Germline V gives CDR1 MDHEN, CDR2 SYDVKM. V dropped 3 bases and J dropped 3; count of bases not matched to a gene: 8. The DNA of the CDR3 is TGTGCCAGCAGTTTCTTTGCGGGAGTGGGCTACGAGCAGTACTTC. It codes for CASSFFAGVGYEQYF.

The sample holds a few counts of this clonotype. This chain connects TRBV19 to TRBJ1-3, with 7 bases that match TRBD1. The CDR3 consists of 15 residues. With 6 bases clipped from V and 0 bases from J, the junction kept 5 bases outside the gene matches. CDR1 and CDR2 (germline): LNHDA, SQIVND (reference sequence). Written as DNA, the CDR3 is TGTGCCAGTAGCTGGCAGGGGGACTCTGGAAACACCATATATTTT. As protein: CASSWQGDSGNTIYF.

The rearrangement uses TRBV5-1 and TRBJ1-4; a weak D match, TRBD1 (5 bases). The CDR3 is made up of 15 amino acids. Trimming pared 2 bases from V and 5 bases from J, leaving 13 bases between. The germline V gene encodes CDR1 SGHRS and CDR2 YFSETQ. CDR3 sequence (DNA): TGCGCCAGCAGCTTCACCGGGACGGAGAATGAAAAACTGTTTTTT. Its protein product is CASSFTGTENEKLFF.

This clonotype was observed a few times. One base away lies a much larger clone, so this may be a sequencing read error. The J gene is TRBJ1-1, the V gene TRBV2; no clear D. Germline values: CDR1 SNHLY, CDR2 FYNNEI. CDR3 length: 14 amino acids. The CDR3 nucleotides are TGTGCCAACAGTGAATTGGCCGGTTTTACTGAAGCTTTCTTT. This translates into CANSELAGFTEAFF.

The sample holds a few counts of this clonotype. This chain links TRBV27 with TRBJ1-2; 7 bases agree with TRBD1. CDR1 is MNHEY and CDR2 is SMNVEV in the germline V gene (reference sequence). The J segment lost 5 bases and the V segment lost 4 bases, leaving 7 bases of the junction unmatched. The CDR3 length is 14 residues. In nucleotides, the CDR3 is TGTGCCAGCAGTTCTCTGACAGGGCTTTATGGCTACACCTTC. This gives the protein CASSSLTGLYGYTF.

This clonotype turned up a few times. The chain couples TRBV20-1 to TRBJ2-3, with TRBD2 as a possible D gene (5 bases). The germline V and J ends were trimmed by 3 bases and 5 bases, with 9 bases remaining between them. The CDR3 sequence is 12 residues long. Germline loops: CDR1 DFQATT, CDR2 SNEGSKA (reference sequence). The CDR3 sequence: CSASDGEDTQYF. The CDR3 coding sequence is TGCAGTGCTAGCGACGGGGAAGATACGCAGTATTTT.

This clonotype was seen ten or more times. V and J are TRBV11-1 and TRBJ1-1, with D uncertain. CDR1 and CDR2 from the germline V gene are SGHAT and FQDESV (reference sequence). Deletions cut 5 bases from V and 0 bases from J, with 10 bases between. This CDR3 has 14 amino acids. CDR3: CASSPRVMNTEAFF. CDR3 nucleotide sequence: TGTGCCAGCAGCCCACGAGTCATGAACACTGAAGCTTTCTTT. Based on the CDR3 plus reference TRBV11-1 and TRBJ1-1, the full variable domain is EAEVAQSPRYKITEKSQAVAFWCDPISGHATLYWYRQILGQGPELLVQFQDESVVDDSQLPKDRFSAERLKGVDSTLKIQPAELGDSAMYLCASSPRVMNTEAFFGQGTRLTVV.